This note documents a single TCR beta chain sequence. Its antigen is currently unknown. Amplified material comprised TCR beta CDR3 regions derived from RNA transcripts. HTBI-primed first-round RT-PCR preceded second-round multiplex PCR. TCRdb passed the multiplex PCR reads through MiXCR, listing each CDR3 protein once. Among over 500,000 distinct CDR3 sequences listed, 22% were seen once. Each hyperthyroidism patient was newly diagnosed, with under 2 months' duration, and aged 18 to 65. Orbital computed tomography, thyroid ultrasound, TRAb, serum thyroxine and clinical symptoms formed the basis of diagnosis. The source of the sample is a study of Graves' ophthalmopathy and Graves' hyperthyroidism. Points from the study as a whole: It was with approximately 70% sensitivity and about 72% specificity that the model predicted ophthalmopathy progression.

Material: peripheral blood. This sequence originates from a woman younger than 35 with stable Graves' hyperthyroidism. Some clones in this sample may be carry-over from other donors' samples.

The CDR3 sequence is CASRAGTGSNYGYTF. The CDR3 bases are TGTGCCAGCAGGGCCGGGACAGGTTCTAACTATGGCTACACCTTC. J is TRBJ1-2 and V is TRBV12-3 or TRBV12-4; TRBD1 aligns across 8 bases. J was trimmed by 0 bases and V by 6 bases; bases with no gene match: 6. The CDR3 is 15 amino acids.